The sequence of this T cell receptor beta chain was determined in a study of blood T cell repertoires in COVID-19. In the authors' workflow: Counts of nucleated cells, estimated from reference gene primer amplification, were obtained. Here immunoSEQ multiplex PCR was the method, and the copy in TCRdb shows in-frame clones only, minus some. The D gene and trimming were derived from the DNA, and the V and J assignments and clone size from that table. The table shows some 150,000 clones, with over 65% occurring only once. This CDR3 spans 17 amino acids. V usage is TRBV21-1 and J usage is TRBJ2-7; the table's D call of TRBD1 was not tested on the DNA. TRBV21-1 corresponds to a pseudogene. This clonotype was obtained from a human donor in a cohort sampled during active COVID-19. Source material: peripheral blood. The DNA of the CDR3 is TGTGCCAGCAGCATAAAGACAGGCCAGGGACAGAAGTACGAGCAGTACGTC. It encodes CASSIKTGQGQKYEQYV.